The 22 T cell receptor beta chains listed next were all sequenced from one sample in a study of cytomegalovirus exposure and HLA in healthy donors. 13 Jbeta primers and 60 Vbeta primers were used for the PCR. Produced via immunoSEQ multiplex PCR; TCRdb's table is partial and in-frame only. The repertoire holds 100,000 to 150,000 clones, with 77% as singletons. What was sequenced was PBMCs. The receptors here all came from a male donor in good health and CMV-seropositive.

In this sample, this clone turned up a few times. CDR3 sequence: CASSATEGGYGYTF. CDR3 bases: TGCGCCAGCAGCGCGACCGAGGGAGGCTATGGCTACACCTTC. The J gene is TRBJ1-2, the V gene TRBV5-1; no clear D gene. V gave up 4 bases and J gave up 4 bases, with 14 bases separating them. The CDR3 contains 14 residues. Germline V CDR1 and CDR2: SGHRS, YFSETQ. Combining the CDR3 with reference TRBV5-1 and TRBJ1-2 gives the whole variable domain KAGVTQTPRYLIKTRGQQVTLSCSPISGHRSVSWYQQTPGQGLQFLFEYFSETQRNKGNFPGRFSGRQFSNSRSEMNVSTLELGDSALYLCASSATEGGYGYTFGSGTRLTVV.

The J gene is TRBJ1-2, the V gene TRBV2; TRBD1 aligns across 7 bases. The germline V gene has CDR1 SNHLY and CDR2 FYNNEI. V shed 6 bases, J shed 0 bases, and the junction held 7 bases outside the gene matches. This CDR3 spans 15 amino acids. Written as DNA, the CDR3 is TGTGCCAGCAGCCCACAGGGGCGATCTAACTATGGCTACACCTTC. Residues: CASSPQGRSNYGYTF.

This rearrangement joins TRBV11-2 to TRBJ2-5; the match to TRBD2 covers 11 bases. This CDR3 comprises 17 residues. J gave up 4 bases and V 0 bases, and 7 bases lay outside the gene matches. The germline CDR1 and CDR2 sequences are SGHAT and FQNNGV. CDR3: CASSLDGLAGGGETQYF. CDR3 DNA: TGTGCCAGCAGCTTAGACGGCCTAGCGGGAGGAGGAGAGACCCAGTACTTC.

This clone was found a few times. V usage is TRBV10-3 and J usage is TRBJ2-1, with 9 bases lining up with TRBD2. The CDR3 is made up of 17 amino acids. The ends lost 0 bases at V and 5 bases at J; junction bases unmatched: 8. Looked up from germline, CDR1 is ENHRY and CDR2 is SYGVKD. Here the CDR3 DNA reads TGTGCCATCAGTGAGTCTGAGGCTAGCGGGGACAACAATGAGCAGTTCTTC. Its translation is CAISESEASGDNNEQFF.

The chain employs TRBV5-1 and TRBJ1-2; D remains unclear. The CDR3 sequence is 15 residues long. Deletions cut 0 bases from V and 2 bases from J, with 11 bases between. Germline V lookup: CDR1 SGHRS, CDR2 YFSETQ. Here the CDR3 reads CASSLEVGGNYGYTF. CDR3 DNA sequence: TGCGCCAGCAGCTTGGAAGTTGGAGGAAACTATGGCTACACCTTC.

This sequence joins TRBV5-1 and TRBJ2-1, with TRBD2 matching 11 bases. The CDR3 covers 17 residues. In germline, CDR1 is SGHRS, CDR2 YFSETQ. V shed 3 bases, J shed 7 bases, and the junction held 12 bases outside the gene matches. The DNA of the CDR3 is TGCGCCAGCAGCTCGGCCATAACTAGCGGGAGATTTAATGAGCAGTTCTTC. Translated, it gives CASSSAITSGRFNEQFF.

The chain's CDR3 is CAWRSGTGGARAFF. The DNA for the CDR3 is TGTGCCTGGCGATCCGGGACAGGGGGCGCGAGGGCTTTCTTT. This chain links TRBV30 with TRBJ1-1, with TRBD1 identical over 12 bases. J lost 11 bases, V lost 5 bases, and 12 bases had no gene match. Germline V lookup: CDR1 GTSNPN, CDR2 SVGIG (reference sequence). The CDR3 length is 14 residues.

V gene TRBV5-1 combines with J gene TRBJ1-2; D might be TRBD1 (6 bases). Trimming left V 0 bases short and J 4 bases short, with 7 bases between. The CDR3 runs to 13 residues. Looked up from germline, CDR1 is SGHRS and CDR2 is YFSETQ. The CDR3 spells CASSLETGYGYTF. CDR3 nucleotides: TGCGCCAGCAGCTTGGAGACAGGCTATGGCTACACCTTC.

The chain couples TRBV28 to TRBJ1-3; 7 bases fit TRBD1. The CDR3 is made up of 15 amino acids. V lost 4 bases, J lost 4 bases, and 7 bases stayed unmatched. Germline values: CDR1 MDHEN, CDR2 SYDVKM. CDR3 coding DNA: TGTGCCAGCAGTTCGCCGTCGACAGGGGGAAACACCATATATTTT. Residues: CASSSPSTGGNTIYF.

The chain is built from TRBV7-9 and TRBJ2-1; perhaps TRBD2 as D (7 bases). Trimming shortened V by 5 bases and J by 7 bases, and 24 bases separated the two germline ends. In germline, CDR1 is SEHNR, CDR2 FQNEAQ (reference sequence). The CDR3 runs 17 residues. The CDR3 here is CASSPRGLWGGQNEQFF. Here the CDR3 DNA reads TGTGCCAGCAGCCCAAGGGGGTTGTGGGGGGGCCAGAATGAGCAGTTCTTC.

The genes are TRBV14 and TRBJ1-1, with 7 bases fitting TRBD1. The CDR3 runs 16 residues. V lost 0 bases, J lost 1 base, and 5 bases stayed unmatched. Germline loops: CDR1 SGHDN, CDR2 FVKESK. The CDR3 reads CASSQDPGTANTEAFF. Here the CDR3 DNA reads TGTGCCAGCAGCCAAGACCCTGGGACAGCGAACACTGAAGCTTTCTTT.

This chain links TRBV7-9 with TRBJ2-2; no clear D gene. The V end was cut by 3 bases, the J end by 7 bases, with 21 bases between. Germline V gene data show CDR1 as SEHNR and CDR2 as FQNEAQ (reference sequence). The CDR3 has 17 residues. CDR3 amino acids: CASSFRGTGDGGGELFF. In nucleotides, the CDR3 is TGTGCCAGCAGCTTTCGTGGCACCGGAGATGGTGGCGGGGAGCTGTTTTTT.

V and J are TRBV5-1 and TRBJ1-4; 8 nucleotides agree with TRBD1. Germline loops: CDR1 SGHRS, CDR2 YFSETQ. This CDR3 comprises 15 residues. V gave up 0 bases and J gave up 8 bases; unmatched junction bases: 6. The CDR3 here is CASSLGAGGREKLFF. Written as DNA, the CDR3 is TGCGCCAGCAGCTTGGGCGCAGGGGGCCGGGAAAAACTGTTTTTT. The variable domain in full, completed from reference TRBV5-1 and TRBJ1-4, reads KAGVTQTPRYLIKTRGQQVTLSCSPISGHRSVSWYQQTPGQGLQFLFEYFSETQRNKGNFPGRFSGRQFSNSRSEMNVSTLELGDSALYLCASSLGAGGREKLFFGSGTQLSVL.

This rearrangement joins TRBV18 to TRBJ1-1; D possibly corresponds to TRBD1 (6 bases). Germline V gives CDR1 KGHSH, CDR2 LQKENI. V was pared by 3 bases and J by 1 base, with 12 bases between. The CDR3 contains 15 residues. DNA of the CDR3: TGTGCCAGCTCACCTCAGGGGTTCGGGAACACTGAAGCTTTCTTT. Its translation: CASSPQGFGNTEAFF.

The V and J genes are TRBV5-1 and TRBJ1-5; a weak D match, TRBD1 (5 bases). The germline V and J ends were trimmed by 0 bases and 2 bases, with 9 bases remaining between them. Germline CDR1 SGHRS, CDR2 YFSETQ. This CDR3 is built from 15 residues. This CDR3 reads CASSLDSRGNQPQHF. In DNA, the CDR3 is TGCGCCAGCAGCTTGGATTCCAGGGGCAATCAGCCCCAGCATTTT.

The gene calls are TRBV5-5 and TRBJ1-6, with D perhaps TRBD1 (6 bases). Germline assignment: CDR1 SGHKS and CDR2 YYEKEE (reference sequence). The CDR3 spans 18 residues. Trimming cost V 4 bases and J 0 bases, with 17 bases left between them. The DNA of the CDR3 is TGTGCCAGCAGCACCCTTGCAGGGGCTAGCTCCTATAATTCACCCCTCCACTTT. Protein product: CASSTLAGASSYNSPLHF.

The V and J genes are TRBV27 and TRBJ1-2; unclear D gene. V lost 3 bases, J lost 5 bases, and 7 bases lay in between. Germline V gene data show CDR1 as MNHEY and CDR2 as SMNVEV (reference sequence). The CDR3 spans 12 residues. The CDR3 DNA sequence: TGTGCCAGCAGTTTTTCGGGGTATGGCTACACCTTC. Protein product: CASSFSGYGYTF.

The chain has TRBV5-1 and TRBJ1-1; TRBD1 might be the D (5 bases). The CDR3 length is 17 residues. Deletions cut 3 bases from V and 1 base from J, with 19 bases between. The germline gives CDR1 SGHRS, CDR2 YFSETQ. The CDR3 here is CASSSTITGTWNTEAFF. The CDR3 coding sequence is TGCGCCAGCAGCTCCACTATTACCGGGACTTGGAACACTGAAGCTTTCTTT.

This chain joins TRBV6-5 and TRBJ2-1, with 13 bases fitting TRBD2. Germline-derived CDR1 and CDR2 are MNHEY and SVGAGI. Trimming removed 7 bases from V and 7 bases from J; junction bases left unmatched: 4. The CDR3 loop spans 14 amino acids. CDR3 coding DNA: TGTGCCAGCATTAGGACTAGCGGGAGTAATGAGCAGTTCTTC. It yields the protein CASIRTSGSNEQFF.

This sequence joins TRBV5-1 and TRBJ1-5; D may be TRBD1 (6 bases). Germline CDR1 is SGHRS and CDR2 is YFSETQ. V was cut by 2 bases and J by 5 bases, with 8 bases left in between. The CDR3 sequence is 13 residues long. The CDR3 DNA follows: TGCGCCAGCAGCTTCGACAGGCATCAGCCCCAGCATTTT. Encoded protein: CASSFDRHQPQHF.

The V and J genes are TRBV28 and TRBJ2-6, with 9 bases matching TRBD2. CDR3 length: 16 residues. The J segment lost 1 base and the V segment lost 7 bases, leaving 5 bases of the junction unmatched. Looked up from germline, CDR1 is MDHEN and CDR2 is SYDVKM. As DNA, the CDR3 is TGTGCCAGCAACGCGGGAGGGCCATCTGGGGCCAACGTCCTGACTTTC. Encoded protein: CASNAGGPSGANVLTF.

The rearrangement uses TRBV6-5 and TRBJ1-1; 7 bases are a match to TRBD1. The trim removed 5 bases at V and 1 base at J, leaving 4 bases unmatched. Per germline, CDR1 MNHEY and CDR2 SVGAGI. This CDR3 is built from 14 residues. The CDR3 DNA sequence: TGTGCCAGCAGTAAAAGGACAGGGAACACTGAAGCTTTCTTT. This encodes CASSKRTGNTEAFF.